Shown below are 11 T cell receptor beta chains from a single sample sequenced in a study of T cells in Graves' hyperthyroidism and ophthalmopathy. Regions amplified from RNA transcripts were the TCR beta CDR3 regions. When the TCR CDR3 underwent first-round RT-PCR, the HTBI primer set was used. One entry per CDR3 protein results from TCRdb running MiXCR on the multiplex PCR reads. The data hold about 420,000 distinct CDR3 sequences, with roughly 14% observed a single time. Input material: blood. These receptor sequences come from a woman aged 18-29 years with Graves' hyperthyroidism.

This clonotype was seen many times. This chain joins TRBV6-2 or TRBV6-3 and TRBJ2-3; no clear D. The CDR3 spans 13 residues. The V gene lost 2 bases and the J gene lost 6 bases, with 9 bases spanning the gap. The germline V gene has CDR1 MNHEY and CDR2 SVGEGT. CDR3 nucleotide sequence: TGTGCCAGCAGTTACCCTTTAGGGGATACGCAGTATTTT. This sequence encodes CASSYPLGDTQYF.

Comment on this clonotype: A clone one base away is much larger, so this may be a read error. The chain combines TRBV13 with TRBJ1-1, with a weak D call TRBD1 (5 bases). In germline, CDR1 is PRHDT, CDR2 FYEKMQ (reference sequence). The CDR3 spans 16 residues. The CDR3 region has the DNA TGTGCCAGCAGCTTAGTACCCACCTGGGGGAACACTGAAGCTCTCTTT. Encoded protein: CASSLVPTWGNTEALF.

This clonotype was observed at least ten times. The chain has TRBV28 and TRBJ2-1; possible D gene TRBD2, 5 bases. Trimming pared 8 bases from V and 8 bases from J, leaving 13 bases between. Germline V lookup: CDR1 MDHEN, CDR2 SYDVKM. The CDR3 is 12 residues long. Written as DNA, the CDR3 is TGTGCCAGCCGGAGAGGGTGGGATGAGCAGTTCTTC. As protein: CASRRGWDEQFF.

This clonotype was found many times. This chain uses TRBV20-1 with TRBJ2-3, with a tentative D call TRBD2 (5 bases). This CDR3 spans 16 amino acids. Germline V CDR1 and CDR2: DFQATT, SNEGSKA (reference sequence). Trimming left V 6 bases short and J 0 bases short, with 19 bases between. The chain's CDR3 is CSASFPRGASTDTQYF. DNA of the CDR3: TGCAGTGCCAGCTTCCCTCGGGGAGCTAGCACAGATACGCAGTATTTT.

The chain combines TRBV4-2 with TRBJ2-7; no definite D call. This CDR3 has 14 amino acids. Germline assignment: CDR1 LGHNA and CDR2 YNFKEQ. The V gene lost 2 bases and the J gene lost 5 bases, with 13 bases spanning the gap. CDR3 nucleotides: TGTGCCAGCAGCCAAATTTTATTTGGGAACGAGCAGTACTTC. It encodes CASSQILFGNEQYF.

The chain employs TRBV4-1 and TRBJ2-7, with 7 bases aligning to TRBD2. The germline gives CDR1 MGHRA, CDR2 YSYEKL. The junction had 9 bases not matched to a gene; V was cut back by 4 bases and J by 3 bases. The CDR3 length is 15 residues. The CDR3: CASSRTSGGIYEQYF. DNA of the CDR3: TGCGCCAGCAGCCGCACCTCCGGGGGGATCTACGAGCAGTACTTC.

This clonotype was detected a few times. CDR3 sequence: CASSQGSASSYEQYF. The CDR3 bases are TGCGCCAGCAGCCAAGGGTCAGCATCCTCCTACGAGCAGTACTTC. V is TRBV4-3 and J is TRBJ2-7; unclear D gene. CDR1 is LGHNA, CDR2 YSLEER, per germline. The CDR3 consists of 15 residues. V lost 1 base and J lost 0, with 10 bases in between.

This clonotype was seen repeatedly, ten times or more. V usage is TRBV2 and J usage is TRBJ1-2, with D possibly TRBD1 on 6 matching bases. This CDR3 has 13 amino acids. V was cut by 8 bases and J by 4 bases, with 14 bases left in between. The germline gives CDR1 SNHLY, CDR2 FYNNEI. The CDR3 region is CASRPGASYGYTF. In DNA form, the CDR3 reads TGTGCCAGCCGCCCGGGGGCAAGCTATGGCTACACCTTC.

This clonotype was recorded many times. The V call is TRBV11-2, the J call TRBJ1-1; D is unresolved. The CDR3 sequence is 13 residues long. The ends were cut back, 6 bases at V and 0 bases at J, with 8 bases in the middle. From germline, CDR1 is SGHAT and CDR2 FQNNGV. CDR3 coding DNA: TGTGCCAGCAGTTTACTAATGAACACTGAAGCTTTCTTT. Protein sequence: CASSLLMNTEAFF.

The table lists this clonotype with many counts. V gene TRBV7-2 combines with J gene TRBJ2-5, with D tentatively TRBD1 or TRBD2 (5 bases each). This CDR3 contains 15 residues. From germline, CDR1 is SGHTA and CDR2 FQGNSA. Trimming cost V 4 bases and J 2 bases, with 14 bases left between them. CDR3 amino acids: CASSSHGTDQETQYF. CDR3 DNA sequence: TGTGCCAGCAGCTCCCACGGGACGGATCAAGAGACCCAGTACTTC.

This clonotype has at least ten counts. V is TRBV12-3 or TRBV12-4 and J is TRBJ2-7, with 7 positions matching TRBD2. V lost 6 bases, J lost 1 base, and 6 bases stayed unmatched. The CDR3 consists of 14 residues. In DNA, the CDR3 is TGTGCCAGCAGGAGCCGCGGGGGATCCTACGAGCAGTACTTC. This codes for CASRSRGGSYEQYF.